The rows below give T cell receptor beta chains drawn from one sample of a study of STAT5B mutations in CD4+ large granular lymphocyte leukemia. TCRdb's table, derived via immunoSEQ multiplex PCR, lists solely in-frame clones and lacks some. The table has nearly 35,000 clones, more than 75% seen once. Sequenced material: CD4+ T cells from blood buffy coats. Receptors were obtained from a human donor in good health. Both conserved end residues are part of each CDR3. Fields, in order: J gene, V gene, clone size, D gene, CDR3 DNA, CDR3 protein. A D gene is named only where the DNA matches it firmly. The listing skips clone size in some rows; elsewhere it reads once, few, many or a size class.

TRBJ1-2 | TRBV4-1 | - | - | TGCGCCAGCAGCGGACAGCTGGCTCAGGGTGGCTACACCTTC | CASSGQLAQGGYTF
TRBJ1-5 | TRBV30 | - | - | TGTGCCTGGAGAGGACAGTCAGATCAGCCCCAGCATTTT | CAWRGQSDQPQHF
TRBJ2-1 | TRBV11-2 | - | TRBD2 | TGTGCCAGCAGCTTGACTAGCGGGGCCTCCTACAATGAGCAGTTCTTC | CASSLTSGASYNEQFF
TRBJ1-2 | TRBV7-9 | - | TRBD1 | TGTGCCAGCAGCAAGGAGGGGGCTATCGATGGCTACACCTTC | CASSKEGAIDGYTF
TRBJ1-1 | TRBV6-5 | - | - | TGTGCCAGCAGTTACTCGGGCAGGCCGAACACTGAAGCTTTCTTT | CASSYSGRPNTEAFF
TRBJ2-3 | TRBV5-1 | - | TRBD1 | TGCGCCAGCAGCCGGAACCTGGACAGGGGGTCTTTCGGCGCAGATACGCAGTATTTT | CASSRNLDRGSFGADTQYF
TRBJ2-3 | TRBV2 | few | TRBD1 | TGTGCCAGCAGTCCGGAGGGACAGGGCACAGATACGCAGTATTTT | CASSPEGQGTDTQYF
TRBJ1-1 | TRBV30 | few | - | TGTGCCTGGAGTGCACAACAGAGGACTGAAGCTTTCTTT | CAWSAQQRTEAFF
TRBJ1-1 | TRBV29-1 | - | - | TGCAGCGTCGCTCCTTTGATGAACACTGAAGCTTTCTTT | CSVAPLMNTEAFF
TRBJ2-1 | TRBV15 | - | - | TGTGCCACCAGCCTTGAGGGTGAGCAGTTCTTC | CATSLEGEQFF
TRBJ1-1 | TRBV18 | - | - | TGTGCCAGCTCGCTCAACAAGAACACTGAAGCTTTCTTT | CASSLNKNTEAFF
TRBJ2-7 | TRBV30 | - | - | TGTGCCTGGAGTGCGGTCCGATACGAGCAGTACTTC | CAWSAVRYEQYF
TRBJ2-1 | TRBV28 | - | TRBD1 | TGTGCCAGCAGTTCTGTCGGACAGGACCACATCGATGAGCAGTTCTTC | CASSSVGQDHIDEQFF
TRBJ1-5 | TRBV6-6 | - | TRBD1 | TGTGCCAGCAGTTATCGACAGGGCGATCAGCCCCAGCATTTT | CASSYRQGDQPQHF
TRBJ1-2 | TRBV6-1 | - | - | TGTGCCAGCAGTGAAAGGGGTCCCGACAACTATGGCTACACCTTC | CASSERGPDNYGYTF
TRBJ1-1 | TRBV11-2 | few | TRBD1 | TGTGCCAGCAGCTACCCAGACAGGGGGCCGGCTTTCTTT | CASSYPDRGPAFF
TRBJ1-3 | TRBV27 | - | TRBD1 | TGTGCCAGCAGTTTAACCAGGGGGCAAGGAAACACCATATATTTT | CASSLTRGQGNTIYF
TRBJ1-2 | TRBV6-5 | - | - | TGTGCCAGCAGCCGGACAGCGGCGGGGGGCTATGGCTACACCTTC | CASSRTAAGGYGYTF
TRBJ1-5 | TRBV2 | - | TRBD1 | TGTGCCAGCAGCTCCGACAGGGGGAGCAATCAGCCCCAGCATTTT | CASSSDRGSNQPQHF
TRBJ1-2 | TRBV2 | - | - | TGTGCCAGCAGCCCCTCGGTAAACTATGGCTACACCTTC | CASSPSVNYGYTF
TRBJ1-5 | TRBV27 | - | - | TGTGCCAGCAATCCTGGGCCTTATAGCAATCAGCCCCAGCATTTT | CASNPGPYSNQPQHF
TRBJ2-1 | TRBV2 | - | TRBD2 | TGTGCCAGCGGACGTGGGACTAGCGGATACAATGAGCAGTTCTTC | CASGRGTSGYNEQFF
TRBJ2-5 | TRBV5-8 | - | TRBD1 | TGTGCCAGCAGCTTGGACAGGGGACAAGAGACCCAGTACTTC | CASSLDRGQETQYF
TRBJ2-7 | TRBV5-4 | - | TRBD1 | TGTGCCAGCAGCGGACAGGGGGGCTCCTACGAGCAGTACTTC | CASSGQGGSYEQYF
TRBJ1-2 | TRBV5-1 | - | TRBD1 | TGCGCCAGCAGCTTGATGACAGGGGGTTTTGAGGGCTACACCTTC | CASSLMTGGFEGYTF
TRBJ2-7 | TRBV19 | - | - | TGTGCCAGTTCTGCATCGACAGGGAGGATGGGCGAGCAGTACTTC | CASSASTGRMGEQYF
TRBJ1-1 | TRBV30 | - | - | TGTGCCTGGAACGGGGTAGAGAACACTGAAGCTTTCTTT | CAWNGVENTEAFF
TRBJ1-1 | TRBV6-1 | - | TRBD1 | TGTGCCAGCAGTGGCGACAGGGCGGTCACTGAAGCTTTCTTT | CASSGDRAVTEAFF